The clone carrying this TCR beta chain was seen a handful of times. Its matching antigen is unknown. This sample was included in a study of radiotherapy plus CTLA-4 blockade in lung cancer. Across the study: Disease control was seen in approximately 29% of patients, objective responses in 18%.

Study outcomes and limitations: Tumor-derived TCR clones expanded in blood after radiotherapy plus ipilimumab.

Libraries were prepared by immunoSEQ multiplex PCR; TCRdb keeps only in-frame clonotypes and omits some of them. The table shows tens of thousands of clones, with around 87% occurring only once. V gave up 8 bases and J gave up 3 bases, with 14 bases separating them. CDR3 length: 13 residues. The germline gives CDR1 MNHEY, CDR2 SMNVEV (reference sequence). The chain carries TRBV27 and TRBJ2-7; no clear D. The specimen was peripheral blood, collected from a patient treated with radiotherapy plus ipilimumab. This TCR was recovered from a human donor with non-small cell lung cancer that progressed on radiotherapy plus ipilimumab. The CDR3 DNA is TGTGCCAGCCCCGGACGGTGGGTCTACGAGCAGTACTTC. Amino acid sequence: CASPGRWVYEQYF.